These 27 T cell receptor beta chains share one sample of origin, sequenced in a study of regulatory T cells in long-lasting Graves disease. HTBI primers from iRepertoire and Arm-PCR of CDR3 regions yielded the TCR beta libraries. TCRdb re-called the multiplex PCR reads through MiXCR, storing one row per CDR3 protein. This table has 700,000 or so distinct CDR3 sequences, 30% appearing once. The time point: persistent/refractory GD, antithyroid drugs over 5 years with positive TRAb. RNA isolated from PBMCs was used to make the TCR library. The sample consisted of peripheral blood mononuclear cells (PBMCs), taken when the disease was refractory, from a patient treated with antithyroid drugs. All receptors derive from a female donor with Graves disease.

This clonotype was observed many times. The gene calls are TRBV28 and TRBJ1-2; 8 bases map to TRBD1. The CDR3 sequence is 14 residues long. J lost 8 bases, V lost 5 bases, and 10 bases had no gene match. Germline lookup yields CDR1 MDHEN and CDR2 SYDVKM. The CDR3 coding sequence is TGTGCCAGCAGTCAGGGCAGGGGGCGTGAAGGCTACACCTTC. Amino acids: CASSQGRGREGYTF.

This clonotype was seen ten or more times. The chain combines TRBV20-1 with TRBJ2-4; no firm D call. The V end was cut by 0 bases, the J end by 1 base, with 16 bases between. Looked up from germline, CDR1 is DFQATT and CDR2 is SNEGSKA (reference sequence). This CDR3 has 17 amino acids. This CDR3 is CSARDSIEAWAKNIQYF. The CDR3 nucleotides are TGCAGTGCTAGAGATAGTATAGAGGCTTGGGCCAAAAACATTCAGTACTTC.

The V gene is TRBV11-2, the J gene TRBJ2-3, with 10 bases aligning to TRBD2. The CDR3 extends over 15 amino acids. CDR1 is SGHAT, CDR2 FQNNGV, per germline. V was clipped by 3 bases and J by 3 bases; unmatched bases: 3. In DNA, the CDR3 is TGTGCCAGCAGCTTTGAACTAGCGGGAACAGATACGCAGTATTTT. Translating gives CASSFELAGTDTQYF. The variable domain in full, with the rest retrieved from reference TRBV11-2 and TRBJ2-3, is EAGVAQSPRYKIIEKRQSVAFWCNPISGHATLYWYQQILGQGPKLLIQFQNNGVVDDSQLPKDRFSAERLKGVDSTLKIQPAKLEDSAVYLCASSFELAGTDTQYFGPGTRLTVL.

CDR3 protein: CASSQLSLRPARDQPQHF. DNA for the CDR3: TGTGCCAGCAGCCAACTGTCCTTACGTCCCGCTAGGGATCAGCCCCAGCATTTT. The V gene is TRBV3-1, the J gene TRBJ1-5; D not certain. Germline CDR1 LGHDT, CDR2 YNNKEL (reference sequence). This CDR3 has 18 residues. V was pared by 2 bases and J by 5 bases, with 22 bases between.

This clonotype occurred many times. The chain couples TRBV6-5 to TRBJ2-7; TRBD2 aligns across 12 bases. The CDR3 consists of 17 residues. Germline assignment: CDR1 MNHEY and CDR2 SVGAGI. Germline trimming cut 1 base from V and 4 bases from J; bases unmatched to any gene: 8. The CDR3 here is CASSYLSRTSGIYEQYF. In nucleotides, the CDR3 is TGTGCCAGCAGTTACTTATCGCGGACTAGCGGGATTTACGAGCAGTACTTC.

This CDR3 reads CSVEGAGGEKLFF. The CDR3 DNA is TGCAGCGTTGAGGGGGCCGGTGGGGAAAAACTGTTTTTT. The chain combines TRBV29-1 with TRBJ1-4; TRBD1 is a possible D gene (6 bases). The V and J ends lost 3 bases and 8 bases respectively, with 13 bases between them. Per the germline V gene, CDR1 is SQVTM and CDR2 is ANQGSEA. The CDR3 totals 13 residues.

The chain carries TRBV13 and TRBJ1-1; possible D gene TRBD1, 6 bases. This CDR3 region has 16 residues. Germline CDR1 reads PRHDT; CDR2 reads FYEKMQ (reference sequence). V dropped 4 bases and J dropped 1 base, with 16 bases sitting between them. CDR3 sequence (DNA): TGTGCCAGCAGCTGGGGACAAGGTGGCGAGAACACTGAAGCTTTCTTT. As protein: CASSWGQGGENTEAFF. Full variable domain (rest looked up from reference TRBV13 and TRBJ1-1): AAGVIQSPRHLIKEKRETATLKCYPIPRHDTVYWYQQGPGQDPQFLISFYEKMQSDKGSIPDRFSAQQFSDYHSELNMSSLELGDSALYFCASSWGQGGENTEAFFGQGTRLTVV.

This clonotype has just a few counts. J is TRBJ1-1 and V is TRBV5-1; D is unclear. This CDR3 has 13 amino acids. V was cut by 0 bases and J by 6 bases, with 9 bases left in between. Germline values: CDR1 SGHRS, CDR2 YFSETQ. The CDR3 nucleotides are TGCGCCAGCAGCTTGGACAGCGGCGCTGAAGCTTTCTTT. Translating gives CASSLDSGAEAFF.

This clonotype was detected ten times or more. The V and J genes are TRBV20-1 and TRBJ1-1; D remains ambiguous. The V gene's germline CDR1 is DFQATT and CDR2 SNEGSKA (reference sequence). The ends were cut back, 2 bases at V and 2 bases at J, with 3 bases in the middle. CDR3 length: 11 amino acids. The CDR3 protein is CSARPNTEAFF. CDR3 in DNA: TGCAGTGCTAGACCCAACACTGAAGCTTTCTTT.

The genes are TRBV12-3 or TRBV12-4 and TRBJ2-3; D unresolved. The CDR3 contains 15 residues. Trimming removed 6 bases at V and 5 bases at J, with 18 bases between. CDR3 bases: TGTGCCAGCAGCCCAGTGGTGATAGGTCGAGATACGCAGTATTTT. This translates into CASSPVVIGRDTQYF.

This clonotype has just a few counts. This rearrangement joins TRBV12-3 or TRBV12-4 to TRBJ1-5; D is perhaps TRBD1 (6 bases). Trimming stripped 5 bases from V and 10 bases from J, with 18 bases between. The CDR3 runs 14 residues. The CDR3 loop is CASSMTGLSNPQHF. DNA for the CDR3: TGTGCCAGCAGTATGACAGGTTTGTCGAATCCCCAGCATTTT.

This clonotype was counted between two and nine times. This sequence joins TRBV3-1 and TRBJ1-4; D gene uncertain. The CDR3 is 16 residues long. Germline-derived CDR1 and CDR2 are LGHDT and YNNKEL (reference sequence). The V end lost 0 bases, the J end lost 7 bases, and 15 bases lay between the germline ends. CDR3 nucleotides: TGTGCCAGCAGCCAAGATCTGGCACCCATGGGTGAAAAACTGTTTTTT. As protein: CASSQDLAPMGEKLFF.

The gene calls are TRBV30 and TRBJ1-4; D remains ambiguous. The V end lost 3 bases, the J end lost 13 bases, and 18 bases lay between the germline ends. This CDR3 comprises 13 residues. Germline loops: CDR1 GTSNPN, CDR2 SVGIG (reference sequence). CDR3 bases: TGTGCCTGGAGCCCGGTCCTGAAGGGAATACTGTTTTTT. Its translation is CAWSPVLKGILFF.

J is TRBJ1-3 and V is TRBV12-3 or TRBV12-4; 7 bases map to TRBD1. Trimming cost V 9 bases and J 0 bases; bases outside gene matches: 8. The CDR3 runs to 15 residues. The CDR3 nucleotides are TGTGCCAGTATAAGTACAGGGGACTCTGGAAACACCATATATTTT. It codes for CASISTGDSGNTIYF.

This clonotype was found many times. This sequence joins TRBV20-1 and TRBJ2-5; 11 nucleotides match TRBD2. The J segment lost 4 bases and the V segment lost 3 bases, leaving 4 bases of the junction unmatched. Germline V gene sequence: CDR1 DFQATT, CDR2 SNEGSKA (reference sequence). This CDR3 has 14 residues. The CDR3 DNA is TGCAGTGCTAGCATTAGCGGGAGGGGAGAGACCCAGTACTTC. Its translation: CSASISGRGETQYF.

This clonotype was seen ten or more times. The chain employs TRBV6-1 and TRBJ1-5, with a tentative D call TRBD1 (5 bases). CDR1 is MNHNS, CDR2 SASEGT, per germline. V lost 1 base and J lost 0, with 13 bases in between. The CDR3 is 17 residues long. The CDR3: CASSEGQGIGSNQPQHF. As DNA, the CDR3 is TGTGCCAGCAGTGAAGGGCAGGGAATCGGTAGCAATCAGCCCCAGCATTTT.

This CDR3 is CASSSSGTIYF. The CDR3 DNA reads as TGTGCCAGCAGCTCTTCGGGCACCATATATTTT. V gene TRBV11-1 combines with J gene TRBJ1-3; no definite D call. V dropped 4 bases and J dropped 9 bases, with 7 bases sitting between them. The CDR3 is 11 residues long. From germline, CDR1 is SGHAT and CDR2 FQDESV (reference sequence). Using reference TRBV11-1 and TRBJ1-3 for the parts outside the CDR3, the full variable domain is EAEVAQSPRYKITEKSQAVAFWCDPISGHATLYWYRQILGQGPELLVQFQDESVVDDSQLPKDRFSAERLKGVDSTLKIQPAELGDSAMYLCASSSSGTIYFGEGSWLTVV.

Here the CDR3 reads CASSVMGIQETQYF. The CDR3 region has the DNA TGTGCCAGCAGCGTAATGGGGATCCAAGAGACCCAGTACTTC. This chain links TRBV9 with TRBJ2-5; D is unresolved. CDR1 and CDR2 (germline): SGDLS, YYNGEE. The CDR3 has 14 residues. V gave up 1 base and J gave up 1 base, with 8 bases separating them.

At least ten counts were recorded for this clonotype. This chain uses TRBV2 with TRBJ2-5; possibly TRBD1 for D (6 bases). The CDR3 runs to 14 residues. Deletions cut 7 bases from V and 3 bases from J, with 15 bases between. The V gene's germline CDR1 is SNHLY and CDR2 FYNNEI. The CDR3 loop is CASTTYRAEETQYF. CDR3 DNA sequence: TGTGCCAGCACCACCTACAGGGCTGAAGAGACCCAGTACTTC.

This clonotype has a handful of counts. The rearrangement joins TRBV20-1 to TRBJ2-2; D remains unclear. Trimming took 3 bases from V and 2 from J, leaving 16 bases between them. CDR3 length equals 16 residues. The V gene's germline CDR1 is DFQATT and CDR2 SNEGSKA (reference sequence). The DNA for the CDR3 is TGCAGTGCTAGTTCCCCCGCTTCCCATAACACCGGGGAGCTGTTTTTT. Protein sequence: CSASSPASHNTGELFF.

The table lists this clonotype with many counts. The V call is TRBV2, the J call TRBJ2-7, with 9 bases lining up with TRBD1. Per germline, CDR1 SNHLY and CDR2 FYNNEI. The CDR3 covers 14 residues. Trimming took 5 bases from V and 4 from J; bases not matched to a gene: 6. In DNA form, the CDR3 reads TGTGCCAGCAGTCCCGGGACAGGGAGGTACGAGCAGTACTTC. Translating it yields CASSPGTGRYEQYF.

The chain carries TRBV7-9 and TRBJ2-1, with 9 bases aligning to TRBD2. Germline V gives CDR1 SEHNR, CDR2 FQNEAQ (reference sequence). There are 17 residues in the CDR3. The ends lost 1 base at V and 0 bases at J; junction bases unmatched: 4. This chain's CDR3 is CASSLDAGGSSYNEQFF. In nucleotides, the CDR3 is TGTGCCAGCAGCTTAGACGCGGGAGGGAGCTCCTACAATGAGCAGTTCTTC. Complete variable domain (other parts from reference TRBV7-9 and TRBJ2-1): DTGVSQNPRHKITKRGQNVTFRCDPISEHNRLYWYRQTLGQGPEFLTYFQNEAQLEKSRLLSDRFSAERPKGSFSTLEIQRTEQGDSAMYLCASSLDAGGSSYNEQFFGPGTRLTVL.

This clonotype has more than one count but fewer than ten. The rearrangement links TRBV6-1 to TRBJ1-6; weak D call: TRBD1 (5 bases). This CDR3 has 16 amino acids. The germline V gene encodes CDR1 MNHNS and CDR2 SASEGT. V was clipped by 5 bases and J by 5 bases, with 16 bases between them. CDR3 loop: CASSRTPPDDNSPLHF. CDR3 nucleotides: TGTGCCAGCAGTCGGACACCCCCAGACGATAATTCACCCCTCCACTTT.

This clonotype was seen a handful of times. The V call is TRBV3-1, the J call TRBJ1-2, with 8 nucleotides matching TRBD1. Germline-derived CDR1 and CDR2 are LGHDT and YNNKEL (reference sequence). The trim removed 3 bases at V and 7 bases at J, leaving 7 bases unmatched. The CDR3 is 14 residues long. In DNA form, the CDR3 reads TGTGCCAGCAGCCACTCAGGGGGCGCGAGTGGCTACACCTTC. Protein product: CASSHSGGASGYTF.

The table lists this clonotype with a few counts. V usage is TRBV5-1 and J usage is TRBJ1-2; the D is unclear. Trimming took 1 base from V and 2 from J, leaving 6 bases between them. Looked up from germline, CDR1 is SGHRS and CDR2 is YFSETQ. The CDR3 has 13 residues. This CDR3 is CASSLNVNYGYTF. For the CDR3, the DNA is TGCGCCAGCAGCTTGAACGTAAACTATGGCTACACCTTC.

This clonotype was observed at least ten times. The chain is built from TRBV20-1 and TRBJ2-5, with unresolved D. The CDR3 runs to 13 residues. CDR1 and CDR2 from the germline V gene are DFQATT and SNEGSKA (reference sequence). Trimming shortened V by 6 bases and J by 2 bases, and 13 bases separated the two germline ends. Here the CDR3 reads CSAPFPGQETQYF. For the CDR3, the DNA is TGCAGTGCCCCTTTCCCGGGTCAAGAGACCCAGTACTTC.

The V call is TRBV30, the J call TRBJ1-1; D is ambiguous. CDR3 length: 15 amino acids. CDR1 is GTSNPN, CDR2 SVGIG, per germline (reference sequence). Between the trimmed V and J ends, which lost 1 base and 1 base, there was a span of 13 bases. CDR3 region: CAWSAPPGRNTEAFF. DNA of the CDR3: TGTGCCTGGAGTGCGCCCCCGGGGAGGAACACTGAAGCTTTCTTT.